Below, 25 T cell receptor beta chains from the same sample are listed, as sequenced in a study of blood T cell repertoires in COVID-19. Measured with immunoSEQ multiplex PCR; TCRdb has only the in-frame clones, and not every one. The sample contains 60,000 to 70,000 clones, roughly 88% of which appear only once. Sequenced: peripheral blood. All receptors derive from a woman aged 55 to 70 with COVID-19, enrolled during active disease.

The V gene is TRBV5-5, the J gene TRBJ1-5; D remains unclear. Looked up from germline, CDR1 is SGHKS and CDR2 is YYEKEE (reference sequence). The CDR3 extends over 16 amino acids. V was clipped by 3 bases and J by 5 bases, with 18 bases between them. In DNA, the CDR3 is TGTGCCAGCAGCTCCTACCACGAGGGTTTGGATCAGCCCCAGCATTTT. It encodes CASSSYHEGLDQPQHF.

The chain joins TRBV7-8 to TRBJ2-5, with 14 positions matching TRBD2. Looked up from germline, CDR1 is SGHVS and CDR2 is FQNEAQ. Trimming at V came to 4 bases and at J to 0 bases, leaving 1 base not matched to a gene. This CDR3 comprises 16 residues. The CDR3 sequence is CASSWGLAGDQETQYF. The CDR3 DNA sequence: TGTGCCAGCAGCTGGGGACTAGCGGGGGACCAAGAGACCCAGTACTTC.

The rearrangement joins TRBV5-6 to TRBJ1-4; D unresolved. V lost 0 bases to trimming and J lost 6 bases, with 9 bases between them. Germline CDR1 SGHDT, CDR2 YYEEEE. The CDR3 length is 14 residues. CDR3 nucleotide sequence: TGTGCCAGCAGCTTGGCTTCTCAGTATGAAAAACTGTTTTTT. Its protein product is CASSLASQYEKLFF.

This chain uses TRBV7-2 with TRBJ2-7, with TRBD1 identical over 9 bases. CDR3 length: 15 residues. V gave up 4 bases and J gave up 5 bases; unmatched junction bases: 9. Germline V gene lookup returns CDR1 SGHTA and CDR2 FQGNSA. CDR3 amino acids: CASSSADRGIHEQYF. The CDR3 DNA sequence: TGTGCCAGCAGCTCCGCGGACAGGGGTATCCACGAGCAGTACTTC.

The chain employs TRBV19 and TRBJ2-1; perhaps TRBD2 as D (5 bases). The V gene's germline CDR1 is LNHDA and CDR2 SQIVND (reference sequence). The germline V and J ends were trimmed by 4 bases and 4 bases, with 20 bases remaining between them. There are 17 residues in the CDR3. The CDR3 bases are TGTGCCAGTAGTAGGGCCAGGACTGAACCAAATTACAATGAGCAGTTCTTC. Translation: CASSRARTEPNYNEQFF.

The genes are TRBV27 and TRBJ2-7, with D tentatively TRBD1 (5 bases). Germline CDR1 is MNHEY and CDR2 is SMNVEV (reference sequence). The CDR3 consists of 14 residues. The V end was cut by 3 bases, the J end by 3 bases, with 12 bases between. The DNA of the CDR3 is TGTGCCAGCAGTTTCATCTCAGGGTACTACGAGCAGTACTTC. This gives the protein CASSFISGYYEQYF.

This chain links TRBV19 with TRBJ1-5; D unresolved. This CDR3 spans 14 amino acids. V lost 6 bases and J 0 bases, leaving 9 bases between the germline ends. Germline CDR1 LNHDA, CDR2 SQIVND (reference sequence). CDR3 sequence: CASREPNSNQPQHF. For the CDR3, the DNA is TGTGCCAGTAGGGAGCCTAATAGCAATCAGCCCCAGCATTTT.

The chain employs TRBV5-8 and TRBJ2-1, with D maybe TRBD1 (5 bases). The germline V and J ends were trimmed by 0 bases and 4 bases, with 11 bases remaining between them. The CDR3 runs to 15 residues. The germline CDR1 and CDR2 sequences are SGHTS and YDEGEE. The CDR3 is CASSLVTGGYNEQFF. The DNA for the CDR3 is TGTGCCAGCAGCTTGGTTACAGGCGGATACAATGAGCAGTTCTTC.

V usage is TRBV4-3 and J usage is TRBJ2-7, with TRBD1 matching over 9 bases. Germline loops: CDR1 LGHNA, CDR2 YSLEER. The length of the CDR3 is 15 residues. V shed 3 bases and J 0 bases; nucleotides not matched to a gene: 3. CDR3 residues: CASSHWDRDSYEQYF. The CDR3 DNA follows: TGCGCCAGCAGCCACTGGGACAGGGACTCCTACGAGCAGTACTTC.

The CDR3 region is CSVEGRDSQARSEQYF. In DNA form, the CDR3 reads TGCAGCGTTGAAGGCCGGGACTCCCAGGCGAGAAGCGAGCAGTACTTC. The rearrangement joins TRBV29-1 to TRBJ2-7, with D possibly matching TRBD2 (6 bases). The germline V gene has CDR1 SQVTM and CDR2 ANQGSEA. The CDR3 runs to 16 residues. V was clipped by 1 base and J by 6 bases, with 22 bases between them.

This clone was seen once. This rearrangement joins TRBV13 to TRBJ1-2; D uncertain. The CDR3 runs 12 residues. Looked up from germline, CDR1 is PRHDT and CDR2 is FYEKMQ (reference sequence). V shed 3 bases and J shed 6 bases, with 8 bases lying between them. In DNA, the CDR3 is TGTGCCAGCAGCTTGAGTCAGGATGGCTACACCTTC. It yields the protein CASSLSQDGYTF.

The chain uses TRBV19 and TRBJ1-4; 9 bases fit TRBD1. This CDR3 contains 12 residues. Per the germline V gene, CDR1 is LNHDA and CDR2 is SQIVND (reference sequence). V lost 10 bases and J lost 8; bases outside the gene matches: 5. CDR3 coding DNA: TGTGCCACATTGGACAGGGGCGAAAAACTGTTTTTT. As protein: CATLDRGEKLFF.

The chain uses TRBV6-6 and TRBJ1-2, with a weak D call TRBD1 (6 bases). Looked up from germline, CDR1 is MNHNY and CDR2 is SVGAGI (reference sequence). V dropped 2 bases and J dropped 7 bases, with 14 bases sitting between them. This CDR3 has 14 amino acids. This chain's CDR3 is CASSYAGDVGGYTF. In nucleotides, the CDR3 is TGTGCCAGCAGTTACGCAGGGGATGTAGGTGGCTACACCTTC.

This chain uses TRBV11-3 with TRBJ2-3, with TRBD2 matching over 7 bases. The CDR3 runs 14 residues. Trimming cost V 5 bases and J 4 bases; bases outside gene matches: 6. CDR1 is SGHNT and CDR2 is YENEEA in the germline V gene. The CDR3 region has the DNA TGTGCCAGCAGCAGCAGACTAGCCCCAGATACGCAGTATTTT. It is translated as CASSSRLAPDTQYF.

At least ten counts were recorded for this clone. V and J are TRBV24-1 and TRBJ2-2, with TRBD2 identical over 12 bases. Germline-derived CDR1 and CDR2 are KGHDR and SFDVKD. V was pared by 4 bases and J by 3 bases, with 2 bases of the junction left unmatched. This CDR3 has 16 residues. The CDR3 protein is CATSEGTSGHTGELFF. In DNA, the CDR3 is TGTGCCACCAGTGAGGGGACTAGCGGGCACACCGGGGAGCTGTTTTTT.

Details on this clone: Germline and junction disagree at one end, which may indicate a read error. The J gene is TRBJ2-2, the V gene TRBV5-4, with 12 nucleotides matching TRBD2. CDR1 is SGHNT, CDR2 YYREEE, per germline (reference sequence). The CDR3 is made up of 15 amino acids. CDR3 sequence reads: CAGSLGLAGTGELFF. The CDR3 region has the DNA TGTGCCGGCAGCTTGGGACTAGCGGGCACCGGGGAGCTGTTTTTT.

V usage is TRBV4-3 and J usage is TRBJ1-3; D may be TRBD1 (5 bases). Germline CDR1 LGHNA, CDR2 YSLEER. The CDR3 covers 15 residues. Trimming took off 0 bases at V and 4 bases at J, with 10 bases between the two ends. The CDR3 loop is CASSQDIAGGNTIYF. CDR3 in DNA: TGCGCCAGCAGCCAAGATATCGCAGGGGGAAACACCATATATTTT.

This sequence joins TRBV19 and TRBJ2-1; 7 bases map to TRBD2. Germline V gene sequence: CDR1 LNHDA, CDR2 SQIVND (reference sequence). The CDR3 is made up of 16 amino acids. J was trimmed by 0 bases and V by 3 bases; bases with no gene match: 5. DNA of the CDR3: TGTGCCAGTAGTATTTGGGGCGGGAGCTCCTACAATGAGCAGTTCTTC. It codes for CASSIWGGSSYNEQFF.

The table lists this clone with a few counts. The chain employs TRBV24-1 and TRBJ2-7, with TRBD2 matching over 9 bases. V lost 10 bases, J lost 1 base, and 10 bases stayed unmatched. The CDR3 runs to 15 residues. Germline loops: CDR1 KGHDR, CDR2 SFDVKD. DNA of the CDR3: TGTGCCACGATTCCGGGACTAGCAGTTTCCTACGAGCAGTACTTC. Translated, it gives CATIPGLAVSYEQYF.

This clone occurred a few times. The rearrangement joins TRBV30 to TRBJ2-7, with TRBD2 matching over 13 bases. The germline gives CDR1 GTSNPN, CDR2 SVGIG (reference sequence). This CDR3 comprises 15 residues. V dropped 2 bases and J dropped 6; count of bases not matched to a gene: 7. CDR3 residues: CAWSRKGLAGLEQYF. DNA of the CDR3: TGTGCCTGGAGTCGTAAGGGACTAGCGGGACTCGAGCAGTACTTC. The full variable domain, completed using reference TRBV30 and TRBJ2-7, is SQTIHQWPATLVQPVGSPLSLECTVEGTSNPNLYWYRQAAGRGLQLLFYSVGIGQISSEVPQNLSASRPQDRQFILSSKKLLLSDSGFYLCAWSRKGLAGLEQYFGPGTRLTVT.

The V gene is TRBV6-5, the J gene TRBJ1-5; D is unresolved. This CDR3 region has 13 residues. With 6 bases removed from V and 7 bases from J, the gap between germline ends came to 13 bases. Germline CDR1 is MNHEY and CDR2 is SVGAGI. CDR3 sequence: CASSLEVPQPQHF. For the CDR3, the DNA is TGTGCCAGCAGCCTTGAGGTCCCCCAGCCCCAGCATTTT.

This chain joins TRBV9 and TRBJ2-2, with 7 positions matching TRBD2. With V trimmed by 3 bases and J by 0 bases, 8 bases remained unmatched. The CDR3 length is 17 residues. Germline loops: CDR1 SGDLS, CDR2 YYNGEE. This CDR3 is CASSGGLLDPNTGELFF. CDR3 bases: TGTGCCAGCAGCGGGGGACTACTAGACCCGAACACCGGGGAGCTGTTTTTT.

This chain uses TRBV3-1 (or the pseudogene TRBV3-2) with TRBJ1-6, with D uncertain. The CDR3 length is 14 residues. V was pared by 1 base and J by 6 bases, with 7 bases between. Looked up from germline, CDR1 is LGHDT and CDR2 is YNNKEL (reference sequence). CDR3 sequence: CASSQGGFNSPLHF. The CDR3, as DNA: TGTGCCAGCAGCCAAGGAGGGTTTAATTCACCCCTCCACTTT.

A note on this clone: This sample also contains other DNA sequences that code for the same CDR3. The chain combines TRBV6-6 with TRBJ2-3; D is possibly TRBD2 (7 bases). This CDR3 is 14 amino acids long. Trimming took 4 bases from V and 2 from J, leaving 10 bases between them. CDR1 and CDR2 (germline): MNHNY, SVGAGI (reference sequence). The DNA for the CDR3 is TGTGCCAGCAGTTGGGGGGGCTCCACAGATACGCAGTATTTT. The encoded protein is CASSWGGSTDTQYF.

This chain links TRBV4-3 with TRBJ2-1; the D gene is possibly TRBD2 (6 bases). The CDR3 covers 15 residues. Germline CDR1 and CDR2: LGHNA and YSLEER. Trimming pared 5 bases from V and 6 bases from J, leaving 17 bases between. CDR3 nucleotides: TGCGCCAGCAGCAATAGCGCGGGACGGGGCAATGAGCAGTTCTTC. Its translation is CASSNSAGRGNEQFF.